This T cell receptor beta chain appears in the sequencing data of a study of CD8+CD57+ T cells in acquired aplastic anemia. General observations from the study: It was found that twenty-nine CD8+ CDR3 sequences were shared between patients and controls. Patients and controls had CD8+ Simpson's diversity values that were not significantly distinct.

Patients who underwent sequencing had shown CD8+CD57+ cell expansion by flow cytometry. Severe acquired aplastic anemia was the diagnosis recorded for all patients. Profiling of TCR beta VDJ combinations and CDR3 sequences used genomic DNA as template. In TCRdb, the reads were re-called with MiXCR into one record per CDR3 protein. This table holds about 180,000 distinct CDR3 sequences, about 50% found once. The CDR3 has 14 amino acids. V was cut by 3 bases and J by 3 bases, with 13 bases left in between. The germline gives CDR1 SGHRS, CDR2 YFSETQ. As concerns this clonotype: Its cognate antigen is unknown.

Sequences were obtained from sorted CD4+, CD8+, or CD8+CD57+ T cells (not recorded which) from PBMCs. The receptor was isolated from a human donor with aplastic anemia. The chain recombines TRBV5-1 with TRBJ2-7, with D possibly matching TRBD1 (6 bases). CDR3 protein: CASSSGQADYEQYF. CDR3 DNA: TGCGCCAGCAGCTCGGGACAAGCGGACTACGAGCAGTACTTC.